Each of the 25 T cell receptor beta chains below was sequenced from the same sample in a study of shared clonotypes between healthy human individuals. Sequencing used immunoSEQ multiplex PCR; TCRdb keeps in-frame clones, though not all of them. The table includes 1.5 million to 1.9 million clones, under 99% detected once. Sequenced material: naive CD4+ T cells sorted from blood. Indicated subset: CD45RA+ positively selected. These TCRs come from a man younger than 40 in good health.

This chain links TRBV30 with TRBJ2-5, with 10 bases identical to TRBD2. Germline loops: CDR1 GTSNPN, CDR2 SVGIG (reference sequence). The CDR3 consists of 16 residues. V dropped 3 bases and J dropped 4; count of bases not matched to a gene: 11. The CDR3 protein is CAWRRLAGESRETQYF. CDR3 DNA: TGTGCCTGGAGAAGGCTAGCGGGAGAGAGCCGAGAGACCCAGTACTTC.

This clone was seen once. The rearrangement joins TRBV6-5 to TRBJ1-1; no clear D gene. This CDR3 comprises 14 residues. Per the germline V gene, CDR1 is MNHEY and CDR2 is SVGAGI. V was shortened by 0 bases and J by 1 base, with 6 bases between the two germline ends. For the CDR3, the DNA is TGTGCCAGCAGTTACTCGCGGGGGAACACTGAAGCTTTCTTT. It codes for CASSYSRGNTEAFF.

The CDR3 region is CASSSGLAGLTTQYEQYF. In DNA, the CDR3 is TGCGCCAGCAGCTCCGGACTAGCGGGGCTGACGACCCAATACGAGCAGTACTTC. The J gene is TRBJ2-7, the V gene TRBV5-1; TRBD2 aligns across 12 bases. Per germline, CDR1 SGHRS and CDR2 YFSETQ. The CDR3 runs to 18 residues. V was pared by 3 bases and J by 4 bases, with 14 bases of the junction left unmatched.

The chain combines TRBV7-6 with TRBJ2-1; 9 positions match TRBD2. V dropped 1 base and J dropped 2; count of bases not matched to a gene: 0. CDR1 SGHVS and CDR2 FNYEAQ come from the germline V gene. This CDR3 comprises 15 residues. Written as DNA, the CDR3 is TGTGCCAGCAGCTTAGGACTAGCGGCCTACAATGAGCAGTTCTTC. Protein: CASSLGLAAYNEQFF.

The V call is TRBV7-2, the J call TRBJ2-7; 8 nucleotides align to TRBD1. The CDR3 has 13 amino acids. Germline assignment: CDR1 SGHTA and CDR2 FQGNSA. The V and J ends lost 6 bases and 6 bases, in that order; junction bases with no gene match: 7. The CDR3 DNA reads TGTGCCAGCAGACGCGGACAGGGCAGCGAGCAGTACTTC. Translation gives CASRRGQGSEQYF.

This clone was observed once. The chain links TRBV7-3 to TRBJ2-5, with 7 nucleotides matching TRBD2. The length of the CDR3 is 14 residues. Trimming took 2 bases from V and 5 from J; bases not matched to a gene: 5. The germline V gene encodes CDR1 SGHTA and CDR2 FQGTGA. The CDR3 sequence is CASSLRRESETQYF. For the CDR3, the DNA is TGTGCCAGCAGCTTACGGCGGGAGAGTGAGACCCAGTACTTC.

J is TRBJ2-1 and V is TRBV4-3; D is perhaps TRBD1 (6 bases). CDR1 LGHNA and CDR2 YSLEER come from the germline V gene. This CDR3 has 18 residues. V dropped 2 bases and J dropped 6 bases, with 23 bases sitting between them. For the CDR3, the DNA is TGCGCCAGCAGCCAAAGGGCCCCCTCAGCGACAGGCGGCAATGAGCAGTTCTTC. Its translation is CASSQRAPSATGGNEQFF.

About this clone itself: The junction differs from germline at one of its ends, possibly a read error. The chain uses TRBV4-1 and TRBJ2-3; 7 positions agree with TRBD1. CDR3 length: 17 residues. The germline V gene encodes CDR1 MGHRA and CDR2 YSYEKL. For the CDR3, the DNA is TGCGCCAGCAGTCAAGGGGACAGAAAAACTAGCACAGATACGCAGTATTTT. This sequence encodes CASSQGDRKTSTDTQYF.

This chain connects TRBV7-9 to TRBJ1-1; the D is unclear. Trimming stripped 5 bases from V and 1 base from J, with 5 bases between. This CDR3 has 12 residues. The germline V gene encodes CDR1 SEHNR and CDR2 FQNEAQ (reference sequence). The CDR3 DNA reads as TGTGCCAGCAGCCGGGAGAACACTGAAGCTTTCTTT. Its protein product is CASSRENTEAFF.

This chain connects TRBV14 to TRBJ2-1; D is perhaps TRBD2 (6 bases). The V gene lost 2 bases and the J gene lost 7 bases, with 15 bases spanning the gap. Germline values: CDR1 SGHDN, CDR2 FVKESK. The CDR3 contains 15 residues. This CDR3 is CASSQLIPGENEQFF. As DNA, the CDR3 is TGTGCCAGCAGCCAATTAATACCGGGGGAGAATGAGCAGTTCTTC.

This clone occurred once. V and J are TRBV7-2 and TRBJ2-1; 12 bases are a match to TRBD2. V trimming: 5 bases; J trimming: 8 bases; junction bases outside the gene matches: 13. Germline CDR1 is SGHTA and CDR2 is FQGNSA. The CDR3 is made up of 17 amino acids. This CDR3 reads CASSPRPRTSGNYEQFF. Written as DNA, the CDR3 is TGTGCCAGCAGCCCCCGTCCCCGGACTAGCGGGAACTATGAGCAGTTCTTC. The full variable domain, with the rest looked up from reference TRBV7-2 and TRBJ2-1, is GAGVSQSPSNKVTEKGKDVELRCDPISGHTALYWYRQSLGQGLEFLIYFQGNSAPDKSGLPSDRFSAERTGGSVSTLTIQRTQQEDSAVYLCASSPRPRTSGNYEQFFGPGTRLTVL.

This chain links TRBV5-4 with TRBJ2-7, with 7 bases lining up with TRBD2. The length of the CDR3 is 12 residues. CDR1 and CDR2 from the germline V gene are SGHNT and YYREEE (reference sequence). CDR3 bases: TGTGCTAATTGGGAGGGCATGGACGAGCAGTACTTC. Its protein is CANWEGMDEQYF.

This chain connects TRBV5-6 to TRBJ2-1; TRBD2 matches 10 bases. The CDR3 is 15 residues long. The germline CDR1 and CDR2 sequences are SGHDT and YYEEEE. V was pared by 5 bases and J by 8 bases, with 10 bases of the junction left unmatched. The CDR3 is CASSQAGGPFDEQFF. For the CDR3, the DNA is TGTGCCAGCAGTCAAGCGGGAGGGCCGTTCGATGAGCAGTTCTTC.

The chain recombines TRBV5-1 with TRBJ2-7; the D is unclear. V was shortened by 4 bases and J by 2 bases, with 16 bases between the two germline ends. CDR3 length: 15 residues. Germline V gene sequence: CDR1 SGHRS, CDR2 YFSETQ. CDR3 loop: CASSHAANLAYEQYF. Here the CDR3 DNA reads TGCGCCAGCAGCCACGCCGCCAATTTAGCCTACGAGCAGTACTTC.

This chain links TRBV5-1 with TRBJ2-5; D might be TRBD1 (5 bases). The CDR3 contains 15 residues. With 0 bases removed from V and 1 base from J, the gap between germline ends came to 10 bases. The germline gives CDR1 SGHRS, CDR2 YFSETQ. The DNA of the CDR3 is TGCGCCAGCAGCTTGGGTGCAGGGCCCCAAGAGACCCAGTACTTC. Amino acids: CASSLGAGPQETQYF.

This clone was picked up a small number of times. The J gene is TRBJ2-1, the V gene TRBV7-2; 9 bases are shared with TRBD2. This CDR3 region has 16 residues. The J segment lost 9 bases and the V segment lost 4 bases, leaving 13 bases of the junction unmatched. CDR1 and CDR2 (germline): SGHTA, FQGNSA. This CDR3 is CASSSSGGLAGGEQFF. The CDR3 DNA reads as TGTGCCAGCAGCTCCTCAGGGGGACTAGCCGGTGGTGAGCAGTTCTTC.

This clone occurred once. This chain connects TRBV5-1 to TRBJ2-5; D perhaps matches TRBD1 (6 bases). There are 15 residues in the CDR3. V dropped 0 bases and J dropped 3 bases, with 12 bases sitting between them. Germline-derived CDR1 and CDR2 are SGHRS and YFSETQ. The CDR3, as DNA: TGCGCCAGCAGCTTGGGAGGGACACGGGAAGAGACCCAGTACTTC. It specifies CASSLGGTREETQYF.

The chain combines TRBV7-3 with TRBJ2-1; maybe TRBD2 (6 bases). Deletions cut 3 bases from V and 9 bases from J, with 12 bases between. The germline gives CDR1 SGHTA, CDR2 FQGTGA. The CDR3 length is 13 residues. The DNA for the CDR3 is TGTGCCAGCAGCTTGGACTATGCCATTGAGCAGTTCTTC. Translated: CASSLDYAIEQFF.

The chain employs TRBV5-4 and TRBJ2-3, with TRBD1 matching 7 bases. J lost 3 bases, V lost 4 bases, and 5 bases had no gene match. CDR1 SGHNT and CDR2 YYREEE come from the germline V gene (reference sequence). The CDR3 covers 14 residues. The DNA of the CDR3 is TGTGCCAGCAGCCATCGACAGGGAACAGATACGCAGTATTTT. Translation: CASSHRQGTDTQYF.

The chain employs TRBV7-8 and TRBJ2-5; tentative D call: TRBD2 (5 bases). Germline V gene lookup returns CDR1 SGHVS and CDR2 FQNEAQ. The CDR3 totals 13 residues. V was clipped by 2 bases and J by 13 bases, with 17 bases between them. In DNA form, the CDR3 reads TGTGCCAGCAGCTTAATATGGACCCTAGCACCGTACTTC. Residues: CASSLIWTLAPYF.

The V gene is TRBV6-5, the J gene TRBJ2-7, with 9 bases identical to TRBD1. V trimming: 6 bases; J trimming: 9 bases; junction bases outside the gene matches: 6. Germline V gene sequence: CDR1 MNHEY, CDR2 SVGAGI. The CDR3 covers 12 residues. In nucleotides, the CDR3 is TGTGCCAGCAGCTTCAACAGGGGGCGGCAGTACTTC. Its translation is CASSFNRGRQYF.

This clone was picked up one time. The chain recombines TRBV5-5 with TRBJ2-1; D might be TRBD2 (5 bases). Trimming shortened V by 1 base and J by 5 bases, and 22 bases separated the two germline ends. CDR1 is SGHKS, CDR2 YYEKEE, per germline (reference sequence). CDR3 length: 18 amino acids. CDR3 sequence: CASSLRGSRSGGDNEQFF. In DNA, the CDR3 is TGTGCCAGCAGCTTGAGAGGGTCCCGGTCCGGTGGCGACAATGAGCAGTTCTTC.

To note about this clone: Other DNA sequences in the sample encode the same CDR3. The genes are TRBV11-2 and TRBJ1-5; tentatively, D is TRBD1 (5 bases). The V end was cut by 1 base, the J end by 3 bases, with 7 bases between. The CDR3 runs to 14 residues. CDR1 is SGHAT, CDR2 FQNNGV, per germline. The chain's CDR3 is CASSLGQSNQPQHF. DNA of the CDR3: TGTGCCAGCAGCTTAGGACAGTCCAATCAGCCCCAGCATTTT.

This sequence joins TRBV5-4 and TRBJ2-7; TRBD1 matches at 9 bases. Germline trimming cut 0 bases from V and 9 bases from J; bases unmatched to any gene: 10. Looked up from germline, CDR1 is SGHNT and CDR2 is YYREEE (reference sequence). This CDR3 comprises 15 residues. The CDR3 coding sequence is TGTGCCAGCAGCTTGGGTCCGGGACAGGGTAGAGGGCAGTACTTC. As protein: CASSLGPGQGRGQYF.

The chain is built from TRBV18 and TRBJ2-5; 14 positions agree with TRBD2. The CDR3 is 18 amino acids. V lost 3 bases, J lost 5 bases, and 11 bases stayed unmatched. Germline lookup yields CDR1 KGHSH and CDR2 LQKENI. The DNA for the CDR3 is TGTGCCAGCTCACCCCAGCAAATCGGGACTAGCGGGAGTGAGACCCAGTACTTC. Translation gives CASSPQQIGTSGSETQYF.